These 32 T cell receptor beta chains were sequenced from one sample in a study of a mutant IDH1 vaccine in newly diagnosed glioma. Their target antigens are unknown. Assay: immunoSEQ multiplex PCR; the TCRdb copy retains only in-frame clones and omits some. The table shows about 59,000 clones, with 70% to 90% occurring only once. Documented time point: week 5, during vaccination. A 20-mer mutant IDH1 peptide at 300 ug was injected subcutaneously with topical imiquimod. The sequenced sample was PBMCs, obtained from a glioma patient whose treatment included an IDH1 peptide vaccine. The source is a woman aged 40 to 55 with glioma.

The rearrangement links TRBV4-2 to TRBJ1-5; a weak D match, TRBD1 (5 bases). Between the trimmed V and J ends, which lost 2 bases and 4 bases, there was a span of 12 bases. Germline CDR1 and CDR2: LGHNA and YNFKEQ. The CDR3 is 15 residues long. The CDR3 sequence is CASSQNGQGNQPQHF. The DNA of the CDR3 is TGTGCCAGCAGCCAAAACGGGCAGGGTAATCAGCCCCAGCATTTT.

The rearrangement joins TRBV18 to TRBJ1-5; D is unresolved. The V gene lost 0 bases and the J gene lost 3 bases, with 15 bases spanning the gap. In germline, CDR1 is KGHSH, CDR2 LQKENI. This CDR3 has 17 residues. CDR3 nucleotide sequence: TGTGCCAGCTCACCACCGAGACCGGAGGGTGCCAATCAGCCCCAGCATTTT. Amino acids: CASSPPRPEGANQPQHF.

The chain is built from TRBV4-1 and TRBJ2-7; 10 positions match TRBD1. Germline V gene data show CDR1 as MGHRA and CDR2 as YSYEKL. The ends lost 4 bases at V and 0 bases at J; junction bases unmatched: 0. CDR3 length: 14 amino acids. The DNA for the CDR3 is TGCGCCAGCAGCCGGGACAGGGGCTCCTACGAGCAGTACTTC. Its translation: CASSRDRGSYEQYF.

The chain couples TRBV6-1 to TRBJ2-6, with D perhaps given as TRBD1 or TRBD2 (6 bases each). This CDR3 is 17 amino acids long. V was cut by 1 base and J by 6 bases, with 16 bases left in between. Germline V gene sequence: CDR1 MNHNS, CDR2 SASEGT. CDR3 loop: CASSEVMWGAKANVLTF. For the CDR3, the DNA is TGTGCCAGCAGTGAAGTTATGTGGGGGGCGAAGGCCAACGTCCTGACTTTC.

This clone is deemed medium-sized. This chain uses TRBV7-6 with TRBJ2-7; D is uncertain. Germline V CDR1 and CDR2: SGHVS, FNYEAQ. V lost 0 bases, J lost 2 bases, and 11 bases lay in between. The CDR3 consists of 15 residues. The CDR3 DNA follows: TGTGCCAGCAGCTTAGCGGTTGGTGCCCCCTACGAGCAGTACTTC. It encodes CASSLAVGAPYEQYF.

This sequence joins TRBV5-6 and TRBJ1-2; TRBD1 agrees at 9 bases. The CDR3 covers 14 residues. Germline V gene sequence: CDR1 SGHDT, CDR2 YYEEEE. V shed 2 bases and J 7 bases; nucleotides not matched to a gene: 6. CDR3 loop: CASSLGDREFGYTF. Written as DNA, the CDR3 is TGTGCCAGCAGCTTAGGGGACAGGGAATTTGGCTACACCTTC. Together with reference TRBV5-6 and TRBJ1-2, the CDR3 gives the full variable domain: DAGVTQSPTHLIKTRGQQVTLRCSPKSGHDTVSWYQQALGQGPQFIFQYYEEEERQRGNFPDRFSGHQFPNYSSELNVNALLLGDSALYLCASSLGDREFGYTFGSGTRLTVV.

V gene TRBV5-1 combines with J gene TRBJ1-1; 10 nucleotides align to TRBD1. In germline, CDR1 is SGHRS, CDR2 YFSETQ. The CDR3 totals 15 residues. V lost 4 bases and J lost 5; bases outside the gene matches: 8. The CDR3 sequence: CASSNSGQGRTEAFF. CDR3 bases: TGCGCCAGCAGCAACTCGGGACAGGGGAGAACTGAAGCTTTCTTT.

The chain has TRBV5-1 and TRBJ2-3; 9 bases align to TRBD2. This CDR3 is built from 14 residues. The V gene end was trimmed by 3 bases and the J gene end by 2 bases; junction bases not matched to a gene: 1. Germline V gene data show CDR1 as SGHRS and CDR2 as YFSETQ. The CDR3, as DNA: TGCGCCAGCAGCTCTAGCGGGACCACAGATACGCAGTATTTT. Its protein product is CASSSSGTTDTQYF.

The chain combines TRBV19 with TRBJ2-3; D not certain. This CDR3 comprises 15 residues. CDR1 and CDR2 (germline): LNHDA, SQIVND (reference sequence). Trimming removed 3 bases from V and 2 bases from J, with 12 bases in between. The CDR3 nucleotides are TGTGCCAGTAGTATTGGTAACCGAATCACAGATACGCAGTATTTT. It codes for CASSIGNRITDTQYF.

The rearrangement links TRBV7-2 to TRBJ2-7, with D perhaps given as TRBD1 or TRBD2 (5 bases each). The CDR3 extends over 14 amino acids. CDR1 SGHTA and CDR2 FQGNSA come from the germline V gene. With 3 bases removed from V and 6 bases from J, the gap between germline ends came to 15 bases. CDR3 loop: CASSLAGQGSEQYF. The DNA of the CDR3 is TGTGCCAGCAGCTTGGCGGGTCAGGGCTCCGAGCAGTACTTC. Full variable domain (remainder filled in from reference TRBV7-2 and TRBJ2-7): GAGVSQSPSNKVTEKGKDVELRCDPISGHTALYWYRQSLGQGLEFLIYFQGNSAPDKSGLPSDRFSAERTGGSVSTLTIQRTQQEDSAVYLCASSLAGQGSEQYFGPGTRLTVT.

V and J are TRBV4-2 and TRBJ2-7; D possibly uses TRBD1 or TRBD2 (6 bases each). Trimming left V 4 bases short and J 0 bases short, with 19 bases between. Germline V gene sequence: CDR1 LGHNA, CDR2 YNFKEQ. This CDR3 has 17 amino acids. The CDR3 protein is CASSRTTRQDSSYEQYF. As DNA, the CDR3 is TGTGCCAGCAGCCGGACTACCCGACAGGACAGCTCCTACGAGCAGTACTTC.

The CDR3 DNA sequence: TGCGCCAGCAGCCAAGATCGCGGGAGGTCCTACAATGAGCAGTTCTTC. Translation gives CASSQDRGRSYNEQFF. This chain links TRBV4-1 with TRBJ2-1; 8 nucleotides agree with TRBD2. The CDR3 contains 16 residues. Unmatched junction bases numbered 2, after V lost 0 bases and J lost 1 base. CDR1 and CDR2 (germline): MGHRA, YSYEKL.

This sequence joins TRBV5-1 and TRBJ1-3; no clear D. The CDR3 sequence is 16 residues long. V lost 2 bases, J lost 0 bases, and 12 bases lay in between. CDR1 is SGHRS and CDR2 is YFSETQ in the germline V gene. The CDR3 is CASSFGDKLSGNTIYF. CDR3 nucleotides: TGCGCCAGCAGCTTTGGGGATAAACTCTCTGGAAACACCATATATTTT.

The chain uses TRBV5-6 and TRBJ1-3, with unresolved D. CDR3 length equals 15 residues. Germline V CDR1 and CDR2: SGHDT, YYEEEE. V shed 4 bases and J shed 3 bases, with 14 bases lying between them. CDR3 protein: CASSPSPIFGNTIYF. Written as DNA, the CDR3 is TGTGCCAGCAGCCCATCACCGATTTTTGGAAACACCATATATTTT.

The chain carries TRBV6-6 and TRBJ2-7; D unclear. V lost 5 bases and J 0 bases, leaving 11 bases between the germline ends. The CDR3 spans 14 residues. The germline gives CDR1 MNHNY, CDR2 SVGAGI (reference sequence). The DNA for the CDR3 is TGTGCCAGCAGTCCCCGACAAGCCTCCTACGAGCAGTACTTC. Protein: CASSPRQASYEQYF.

The gene calls are TRBV10-3 and TRBJ1-3, with D unclear. V lost 3 bases, J lost 5 bases, and 11 bases lay in between. Germline V gives CDR1 ENHRY, CDR2 SYGVKD. This CDR3 region has 14 residues. The CDR3: CAISEIGSRNTIYF. The CDR3 DNA reads TGTGCCATCAGTGAAATTGGATCAAGAAACACCATATATTTT.

The chain uses TRBV4-1 and TRBJ2-1, with a possible D match to TRBD2 (5 bases). CDR3 length: 14 amino acids. V lost 1 base to trimming and J lost 6 bases, with 10 bases between them. The germline V gene encodes CDR1 MGHRA and CDR2 YSYEKL. The CDR3: CASSQGTGVNEQFF. The CDR3 DNA sequence: TGCGCCAGCAGCCAAGGAACCGGGGTCAATGAGCAGTTCTTC.

The chain recombines TRBV7-2 with TRBJ2-4; 8 bases fit TRBD2. The junction had 15 bases not matched to a gene; V was cut back by 5 bases and J by 0 bases. This CDR3 spans 19 amino acids. From germline, CDR1 is SGHTA and CDR2 FQGNSA. Written as DNA, the CDR3 is TGTGCCAGCAGCCCCCGGGGTTGGGCGGGGGGTAGAGCCAAAAACATTCAGTACTTC. Translated, it gives CASSPRGWAGGRAKNIQYF.

V gene TRBV6-1 combines with J gene TRBJ2-1, with TRBD2 matching over 7 bases. Losses at the gene ends were 0 bases for V and 3 bases for J; bases not matched to a gene: 5. The CDR3 is 16 amino acids. The germline CDR1 and CDR2 sequences are MNHNS and SASEGT. The CDR3 DNA follows: TGTGCCAGCAGTGAAGCGCGAGGGAGGGGCTACAATGAGCAGTTCTTC. Its translation: CASSEARGRGYNEQFF.

The chain recombines TRBV6-4 with TRBJ2-1; 9 bases align to TRBD1. V lost 6 bases to trimming and J lost 3 bases; unmatched junction nucleotides: 6. This CDR3 has 15 residues. Per germline, CDR1 MRHNA and CDR2 SNTAGT. CDR3 coding DNA: TGTGCCAGCAGCACGACAGGGGGGGACTACAATGAGCAGTTCTTC. Its translation: CASSTTGGDYNEQFF.

This clone was seen just once. The chain employs TRBV12-5 and TRBJ1-1; D remains unclear. V lost 1 base and J 6 bases, leaving 6 bases between the germline ends. The germline gives CDR1 LGHNT, CDR2 FRNRAP. The CDR3 contains 12 residues. The CDR3: CASGLGGAEAFF. CDR3 DNA: TGTGCTAGTGGTTTGGGAGGAGCTGAAGCTTTCTTT.

The chain carries TRBV9 and TRBJ2-1, with 14 bases identical to TRBD2. The CDR3 runs 16 residues. J was trimmed by 7 bases and V by 4 bases; bases with no gene match: 7. In germline, CDR1 is SGDLS, CDR2 YYNGEE. CDR3 sequence (DNA): TGTGCCAGCAGCCCTGGACTAGCGGGAGGTCAAAATGAGCAGTTCTTC. Protein sequence: CASSPGLAGGQNEQFF.

The chain couples TRBV5-4 to TRBJ1-1, with 7 bases lining up with TRBD1. CDR3 length: 14 residues. The V segment lost 5 bases and the J segment 0 bases; nucleotides outside the gene matches: 4. Looked up from germline, CDR1 is SGHNT and CDR2 is YYREEE (reference sequence). The CDR3: CASRAGGLNTEAFF. The CDR3 bases are TGTGCCAGCAGGGCAGGGGGGCTGAACACTGAAGCTTTCTTT.

The V call is TRBV10-1, the J call TRBJ2-1, with a weak D call TRBD2 (5 bases). Trimming removed 2 bases from V and 0 bases from J, with 14 bases in between. The length of the CDR3 is 17 residues. The germline gives CDR1 WNHNN, CDR2 SYGVQD (reference sequence). Here the CDR3 DNA reads TGCGCCAGCAGTGAGCCGATAAGGGAGTTCTCCTACAATGAGCAGTTCTTC. It translates to CASSEPIREFSYNEQFF.

The genes are TRBV7-2 and TRBJ1-5, with D possibly TRBD1 on 6 matching bases. CDR3 length: 14 amino acids. The ends were cut back, 2 bases at V and 4 bases at J, with 9 bases in the middle. Germline CDR1 reads SGHTA; CDR2 reads FQGNSA. CDR3 sequence reads: CASSLTGPNQPQHF. For the CDR3, the DNA is TGTGCCAGCAGCTTAACAGGGCCAAATCAGCCCCAGCATTTT.

This sequence joins TRBV5-6 and TRBJ2-5, with D possibly being TRBD1 (6 bases). CDR1 and CDR2 from the germline V gene are SGHDT and YYEEEE. The CDR3 runs 15 residues. Trimming cost V 0 bases and J 5 bases, with 14 bases left between them. The CDR3 protein is CASSLAKAGEETQYF. The CDR3 bases are TGTGCCAGCAGCTTGGCCAAGGCAGGGGAGGAGACCCAGTACTTC.

The chain uses TRBV7-2 and TRBJ2-3, with D perhaps TRBD1 (5 bases). Trimming removed 1 base from V and 1 base from J, with 12 bases in between. Germline V gene lookup returns CDR1 SGHTA and CDR2 FQGNSA. The CDR3 is 16 amino acids. CDR3 protein: CASSLVGPRGTDTQYF. The CDR3 region has the DNA TGTGCCAGCAGCTTAGTTGGCCCCAGGGGCACAGATACGCAGTATTTT.

The chain combines TRBV6-1 with TRBJ1-1; maybe TRBD1 (5 bases). V lost 7 bases and J 9 bases, leaving 18 bases between the germline ends. Per the germline V gene, CDR1 is MNHNS and CDR2 is SASEGT. CDR3 length equals 13 residues. Here the CDR3 DNA reads TGTGCCAGCACCTGGGGGGGAATGGATAAAGCTTTCTTT. Protein: CASTWGGMDKAFF.

V gene TRBV10-3 combines with J gene TRBJ1-1, with D uncertain. Germline CDR1 is ENHRY and CDR2 is SYGVKD. This CDR3 contains 14 residues. Deletions cut 0 bases from V and 1 base from J, with 6 bases between. DNA of the CDR3: TGTGCCATCAGTGAGTCGATTACGAACACTGAAGCTTTCTTT. This gives the protein CAISESITNTEAFF.

This chain uses TRBV4-2 with TRBJ2-6; weak D call: TRBD1 (6 bases). V lost 1 base to trimming and J lost 7 bases, with 14 bases between them. This CDR3 spans 16 amino acids. Germline loops: CDR1 LGHNA, CDR2 YNFKEQ. For the CDR3, the DNA is TGTGCCAGCAGCCAAGGGTCAGGGGAGAGTGCCAACGTCCTGACTTTC. This translates into CASSQGSGESANVLTF.

CDR3 sequence reads: CASSSQGWNIQYF. The CDR3 DNA reads as TGTGCCAGCAGTTCCCAGGGATGGAACATTCAGTACTTC. This chain links TRBV2 with TRBJ2-4, with D perhaps TRBD1 (5 bases). Germline-derived CDR1 and CDR2 are SNHLY and FYNNEI. The CDR3 is 13 residues long. V gave up 5 bases and J gave up 7 bases, with 12 bases separating them. Supplemented by reference TRBV2 and TRBJ2-4, the full variable domain reads EPEVTQTPSHQVTQMGQEVILRCVPISNHLYFYWYRQILGQKVEFLVSFYNNEISEKSEIFDDQFSVERPDGSNFTLKIRSTKLEDSAMYFCASSSQGWNIQYFGAGTRLSVL.

The rearrangement links TRBV10-3 to TRBJ1-2; 7 bases are shared with TRBD1. The CDR3 has 14 amino acids. Germline trimming cut 2 bases from V and 8 bases from J; bases unmatched to any gene: 8. CDR1 is ENHRY and CDR2 is SYGVKD in the germline V gene. CDR3 region: CAISERLDRVGYTF. DNA of the CDR3: TGTGCCATCAGTGAGAGACTCGACAGGGTCGGCTACACCTTC.